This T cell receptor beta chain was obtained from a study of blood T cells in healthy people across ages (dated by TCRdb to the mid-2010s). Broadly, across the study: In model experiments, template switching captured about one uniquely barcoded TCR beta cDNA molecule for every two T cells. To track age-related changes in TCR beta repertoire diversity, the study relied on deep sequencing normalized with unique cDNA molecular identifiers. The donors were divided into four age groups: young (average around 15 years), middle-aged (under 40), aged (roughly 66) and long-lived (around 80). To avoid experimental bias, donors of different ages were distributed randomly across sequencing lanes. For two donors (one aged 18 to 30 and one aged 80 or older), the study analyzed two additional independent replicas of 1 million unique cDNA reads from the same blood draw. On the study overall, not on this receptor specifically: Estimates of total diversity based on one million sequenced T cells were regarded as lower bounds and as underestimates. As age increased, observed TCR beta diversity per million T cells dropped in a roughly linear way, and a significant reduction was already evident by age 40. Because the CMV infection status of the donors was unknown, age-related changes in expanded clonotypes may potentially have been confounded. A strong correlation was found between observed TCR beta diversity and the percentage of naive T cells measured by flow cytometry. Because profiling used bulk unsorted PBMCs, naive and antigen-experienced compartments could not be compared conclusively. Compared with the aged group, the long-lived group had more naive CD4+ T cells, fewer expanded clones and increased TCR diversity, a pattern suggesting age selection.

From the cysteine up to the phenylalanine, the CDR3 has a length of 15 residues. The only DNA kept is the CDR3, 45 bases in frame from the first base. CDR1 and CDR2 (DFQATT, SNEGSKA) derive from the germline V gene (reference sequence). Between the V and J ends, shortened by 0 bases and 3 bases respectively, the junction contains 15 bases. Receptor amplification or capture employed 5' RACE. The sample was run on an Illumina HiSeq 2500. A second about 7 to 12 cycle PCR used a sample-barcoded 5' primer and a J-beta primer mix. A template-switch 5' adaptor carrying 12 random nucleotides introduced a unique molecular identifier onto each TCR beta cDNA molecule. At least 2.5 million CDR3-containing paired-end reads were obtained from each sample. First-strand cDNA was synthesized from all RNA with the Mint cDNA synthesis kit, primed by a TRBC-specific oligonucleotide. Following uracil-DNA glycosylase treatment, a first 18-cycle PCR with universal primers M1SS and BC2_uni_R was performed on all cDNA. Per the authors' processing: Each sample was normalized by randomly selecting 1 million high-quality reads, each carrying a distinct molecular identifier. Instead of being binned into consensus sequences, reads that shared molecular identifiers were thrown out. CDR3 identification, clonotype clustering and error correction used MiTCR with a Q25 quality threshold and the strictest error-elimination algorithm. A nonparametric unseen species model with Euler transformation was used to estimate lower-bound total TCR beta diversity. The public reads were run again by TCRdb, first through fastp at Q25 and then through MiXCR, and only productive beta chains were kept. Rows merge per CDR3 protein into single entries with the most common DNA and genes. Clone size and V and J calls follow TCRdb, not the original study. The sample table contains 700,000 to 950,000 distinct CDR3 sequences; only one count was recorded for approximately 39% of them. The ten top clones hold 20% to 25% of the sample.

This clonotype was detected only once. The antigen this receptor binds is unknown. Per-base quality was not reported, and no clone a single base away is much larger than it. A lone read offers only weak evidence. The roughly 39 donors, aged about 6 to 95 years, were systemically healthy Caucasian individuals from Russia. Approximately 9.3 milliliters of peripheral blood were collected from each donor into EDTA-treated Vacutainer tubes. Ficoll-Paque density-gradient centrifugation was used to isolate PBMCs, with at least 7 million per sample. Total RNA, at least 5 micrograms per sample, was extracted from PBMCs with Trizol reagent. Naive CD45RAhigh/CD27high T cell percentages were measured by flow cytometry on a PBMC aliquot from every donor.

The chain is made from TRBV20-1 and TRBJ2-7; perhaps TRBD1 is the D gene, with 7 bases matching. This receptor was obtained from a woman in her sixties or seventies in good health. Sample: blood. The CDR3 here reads CSAREGGQRSYEQYF. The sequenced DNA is TGCAGTGCTAGAGAGGGGGGACAGAGGAGCTACGAGCAGTACTTC.